The rows below give T cell receptor beta chains drawn from one sample of a study of cytomegalovirus exposure and HLA in healthy donors. The data were produced by immunoSEQ multiplex PCR, yet TCRdb's version contains in-frame clones alone and is incomplete. The sample lists fewer than 200,000 clones, about 75% occurring once. The sample taken for sequencing was PBMCs. The receptor set was obtained from a female donor in good health and CMV-seronegative. The CDR3 runs from the conserved cysteine through the conserved F or W. Each record gives: D gene, clone size, J gene, V gene, CDR3 DNA, CDR3 protein. D genes are given only for firm matches. Rows may omit the clone size; those that give it use once, few, many or a size class.

d_gene: NA; abundance: NA; j_gene: TRBJ1-5; v_gene: TRBV6-1; CDR3nt: TGTGCCAGCAGTGAGGTGGGGGCTACCCGTCAGCCCCAGCATTTT; CDR3aa: CASSEVGATRQPQHF
d_gene: NA; abundance: NA; j_gene: TRBJ1-2; v_gene: TRBV6-5; CDR3nt: TGTGCCAGCAGTTACTCGGGCGGGAAGGATTATGGCTACACCTTC; CDR3aa: CASSYSGGKDYGYTF
d_gene: NA; abundance: NA; j_gene: TRBJ2-1; v_gene: TRBV29-1; CDR3nt: TGCAGCGTCAGACTGAACAATGAGCAGTTCTTC; CDR3aa: CSVRLNNEQFF
d_gene: NA; abundance: NA; j_gene: TRBJ2-3; v_gene: TRBV14; CDR3nt: TGTGCCAGCAGCCCCTTGTCCGTCAGGAGCACAGATACGCAGTATTTT; CDR3aa: CASSPLSVRSTDTQYF
d_gene: NA; abundance: NA; j_gene: TRBJ1-1; v_gene: TRBV11-3; CDR3nt: TGTGCCAGCAGCTTAGGTAGGACAGATATGGCTGAAGCTTTCTTT; CDR3aa: CASSLGRTDMAEAFF
d_gene: NA; abundance: NA; j_gene: TRBJ1-2; v_gene: TRBV9; CDR3nt: TGTGCCAGCAGCTCAGAGCGTGTGACGATCCCTACAACCTTC; CDR3aa: CASSSERVTIPTTF
d_gene: NA; abundance: NA; j_gene: TRBJ2-1; v_gene: TRBV6-1; CDR3nt: TGTGCCAGCAGTGAAGGCGGGGACTACAATGAGCAGTTCTTC; CDR3aa: CASSEGGDYNEQFF
d_gene: TRBD2; abundance: once; j_gene: TRBJ2-7; v_gene: TRBV7-8; CDR3nt: TGTGCCAGCAGCTCCCCGGGGGGTAAGGTTTGGGAGCAGTACTTC; CDR3aa: CASSSPGGKVWEQYF
d_gene: TRBD2; abundance: once; j_gene: TRBJ2-1; v_gene: TRBV6-1; CDR3nt: TGTGCCAGCAGGACACTAGCGGGAGGGCGCAATGAGCAGTTCTTC; CDR3aa: CASRTLAGGRNEQFF
d_gene: NA; abundance: NA; j_gene: TRBJ2-2; v_gene: TRBV11-3; CDR3nt: TGTGCCAGCAGCTGGGAGGACACCGGGGAGCTGTTTTTT; CDR3aa: CASSWEDTGELFF
d_gene: NA; abundance: NA; j_gene: TRBJ1-1; v_gene: TRBV6-6; CDR3nt: TGTGCCAGCAGTTACTCAGTGGGACACCCAAACACTGAAGCTTTCTTT; CDR3aa: CASSYSVGHPNTEAFF